This T cell receptor beta chain was recorded in a study of cytomegalovirus exposure and HLA in healthy donors. The study, taken as a whole, reports: Most TCR sequences were rare, but some public TCRs occurred in many donors. In the 120 validation repertoires, 85% to 95% of cluster scores exceeded 0, per a later analysis.

Worth noting for this clone: Its antigen is not identified.

V lost 4 bases and J 4 bases, leaving 20 bases between the germline ends. There are 16 residues in the CDR3. Germline V CDR1 and CDR2: SGHTS, YDEGEE. Measured with immunoSEQ multiplex PCR; TCRdb has only the in-frame clones, and not every one. Here the sample spans 150,000 to 200,000 clones, about nine tenths being singletons. V usage is TRBV5-8 and J usage is TRBJ1-2; D may be TRBD1 (6 bases). The sequenced sample consisted of PBMCs. The sequence derives from a man aged 25-40 years in good health and CMV-seropositive. The CDR3 nucleotides read TGTGCCAGCAGCCTGAACCCGAGGACAGACCGCTATGGCTACACCTTC. Translated, it gives CASSLNPRTDRYGYTF.